The sample holds many counts of the clone carrying this TCR beta chain. The antigen is unknown. The length of the CDR3 is 11 residues. The germline V and J ends were trimmed by 4 bases and 5 bases, with 6 bases remaining between them. Germline V lookup: CDR1 SGHTA, CDR2 FQGTGA. This sample stems from a study of T cells in Graves' hyperthyroidism and ophthalmopathy. General study points: The model's output predicted ophthalmopathy at a median of 6.5 months prior to onset.

If no ophthalmopathy progression occurred within 18 months, Graves' hyperthyroidism was stable. Each patient was aged 18 to 65 and had newly diagnosed hyperthyroidism of under 2 months' duration. What was amplified from RNA transcripts were TCR beta CDR3 regions. During a first-round RT-PCR of the TCR CDR3, the HTBI primer set was used. TCRdb reprocessed the multiplex PCR reads with MiXCR, giving one entry per CDR3 protein. The data contain about 540,000 distinct CDR3 sequences, about half of them seen just once; the ten biggest clones take up 7.5% to 8.5%. Specimen: peripheral blood or thyroid tissue (not recorded which). This clonotype originated in a woman aged 18-29 years with Graves' hyperthyroidism. V and J are TRBV7-3 and TRBJ2-7; unclear D gene. CDR3 region: CASSSPDEQYF. In nucleotides, the CDR3 is TGTGCCAGCAGCTCCCCCGACGAGCAGTACTTC.